These 11 T cell receptor beta chains originate from one sample sequenced in a study of blood T cell repertoires in COVID-19. Libraries were prepared by immunoSEQ multiplex PCR; TCRdb keeps only in-frame clonotypes and omits some of them. The sample consists of 250,000 or so clones, about 85% of them appearing once. Sequencing input: peripheral blood. The receptors originated from a man between 60 and 75 years old with acute or convalescent COVID-19.

The CDR3 DNA is TGTGCCAGCAGCCGGGACAGTCCCTACGACCAGCAGTACTTC. Residues: CASSRDSPYDQQYF. This chain uses TRBV27 with TRBJ2-7, with 7 bases that match TRBD1. Losses at the gene ends were 6 bases for V and 8 bases for J; bases not matched to a gene: 13. Germline-derived CDR1 and CDR2 are MNHEY and SMNVEV (reference sequence). This CDR3 is 14 amino acids long.

This chain connects TRBV7-3 to TRBJ2-2; 7 bases are a match to TRBD1. The V and J ends lost 5 bases and 6 bases, in that order; junction bases with no gene match: 12. Germline V lookup: CDR1 SGHTA, CDR2 FQGTGA. The CDR3 is made up of 16 amino acids. This CDR3 reads CASSHGDTGVAGELFF. CDR3 nucleotide sequence: TGTGCCAGCAGCCACGGGGACACAGGGGTAGCCGGGGAGCTGTTTTTT.

This clone was detected only once. The rearrangement links TRBV30 to TRBJ1-1; D may be TRBD1 (5 bases). CDR1 and CDR2 (germline): GTSNPN, SVGIG (reference sequence). The CDR3 is 13 residues long. V shed 3 bases and J shed 1 base, with 9 bases lying between them. In nucleotides, the CDR3 is TGTGCCTGGAGCGTGGGGGGGAACACTGAAGCTTTCTTT. Residues: CAWSVGGNTEAFF.

This clone was recorded many times. The gene calls are TRBV7-3 and TRBJ2-7; 9 nucleotides match TRBD1. The V segment lost 5 bases and the J segment 3 bases; nucleotides outside the gene matches: 8. The CDR3 spans 15 residues. Per germline, CDR1 SGHTA and CDR2 FQGTGA. The CDR3 loop reads CASSSSGTGNYEQYF. CDR3 in DNA: TGTGCCAGCAGCAGTTCCGGGACAGGGAACTACGAGCAGTACTTC.

V and J are TRBV6-6 and TRBJ2-3, with 11 nucleotides matching TRBD2. Germline V gives CDR1 MNHNY, CDR2 SVGAGI (reference sequence). This CDR3 has 14 residues. V lost 8 bases, J lost 5 bases, and 6 bases stayed unmatched. The CDR3 DNA is TGTGCCAGCCAGTTGGGACTAGCGGAAGATACGCAGTATTTT. This gives the protein CASQLGLAEDTQYF.

Comments on this clone: At one end the junction does not follow the germline gene, possibly because of a read error. This chain joins TRBV7-9 and TRBJ1-2; 9 positions agree with TRBD1. Germline CDR1 is SEHNR and CDR2 is FQNEAQ (reference sequence). CDR3 size: 16 residues. CDR3 nucleotides: TGTGCCAGCAGTTTAGCCCTGGGACAGGGTGCGTATGGCTACACCTTC. Its protein is CASSLALGQGAYGYTF.

The DNA of the CDR3 is TGTGCCAGTAGTATCCTGGGGAGAGAGAATGAAAAACTGTTTTTT. As protein: CASSILGRENEKLFF. The chain couples TRBV19 to TRBJ1-4; D is undetermined. The CDR3 has 15 amino acids. Trimming took off 3 bases at V and 5 bases at J, with 13 bases between the two ends. CDR1 is LNHDA, CDR2 SQIVND, per germline (reference sequence). Filled out from reference TRBV19 and TRBJ1-4, the complete variable domain reads DGGITQSPKYLFRKEGQNVTLSCEQNLNHDAMYWYRQDPGQGLRLIYYSQIVNDFQKGDIAEGYSVSREKKESFPLTVTSAQKNPTAFYLCASSILGRENEKLFFGSGTQLSVL.

This clone appeared a single time. Other DNA sequences in this specimen translate into the identical CDR3. The chain's CDR3 is CASSLVGGNTEAFF. CDR3 DNA sequence: TGCGCCAGCAGCTTGGTGGGGGGGAACACTGAAGCTTTCTTT. V gene TRBV5-1 combines with J gene TRBJ1-1; D might be TRBD1 (5 bases). V lost 0 bases and J lost 1, with 7 bases in between. Germline V gene lookup returns CDR1 SGHRS and CDR2 YFSETQ. This CDR3 is 14 amino acids long.

V is TRBV3-1 (or the pseudogene TRBV3-2) and J is TRBJ1-3; no clear D. The germline V gene encodes CDR1 LGHDT and CDR2 YNNKEL (reference sequence). Trimming shortened V by 6 bases and J by 0 bases, and 6 bases separated the two germline ends. The CDR3 length is 13 residues. CDR3 DNA: TGTGCCAGCAGACACCCCTCTGGAAACACCATATATTTT. Translation: CASRHPSGNTIYF.

The chain links TRBV3-1 (or the pseudogene TRBV3-2) to TRBJ2-1; no clear D gene. From germline, CDR1 is LGHDT and CDR2 YNNKEL (reference sequence). The CDR3 is made up of 12 amino acids. Trimming shortened V by 0 bases and J by 9 bases, and 6 bases separated the two germline ends. CDR3 sequence reads: CASSQDLREQFF. The CDR3 DNA sequence: TGTGCCAGCAGCCAAGATCTGCGTGAGCAGTTCTTC.

This chain connects TRBV27 to TRBJ2-1, with a weak D call TRBD1 (6 bases). This CDR3 has 16 amino acids. The germline CDR1 and CDR2 sequences are MNHEY and SMNVEV (reference sequence). Trimming pared 6 bases from V and 2 bases from J, leaving 17 bases between. The CDR3 reads CASRSGMGAPYNEQFF. In nucleotides, the CDR3 is TGTGCCAGCAGATCTGGGATGGGGGCTCCCTACAATGAGCAGTTCTTC.